The T cell receptor (beta chain) described here comes from a study of T cell changes during pregnancy in multiple sclerosis (dated by TCRdb to the late 2010s). For the study in its entirety: Changes in the T cell repertoire over the course of pregnancy were examined in this study in women with multiple sclerosis.

Libraries came from the immunoSEQ multiplex PCR assay. As stored in TCRdb, this immuneACCESS dataset retains in-frame rearrangements with V and J assigned. A fraction of the clones does not appear; measured against another copy, unresolved V genes explain less than half of the discrepancy, and the remainder lacks a known reason. Present in this sample are roughly 51,000 clones, 92% of which were seen just once. The biggest ten clones account for more than 0.15% of the sample. Turning to this clone: It has no known antigen specificity. No base quality values were provided; no much bigger clone lies one nucleotide off.

The germline V gene yields SGHTA for CDR1 and FQGNSA for CDR2. The CDR3 goes from the cysteine to the phenylalanine over 14 residues. Here the CDR3 DNA is all that survives: 42 bases in frame from base 1. Relative to germline, V is 5 bases shorter and J is 4 bases shorter, with 14 bases between their ends. The sample here was CD4+ T cells from peripheral blood mononuclear cells, taken after pregnancy. The source is a female donor in good health, enrolled as a control in a pregnancy study. Recombination connected TRBV7-2 to TRBJ1-2; no D gene call is confident. The nucleotide sequence is TGTGCCAGCAGCCCCAGCGCCAGTTCCTATGGCTACACCTTC. It specifies CASSPSASSYGYTF.